Below are 13 T cell receptor beta chains sequenced from a single sample in a study of blood T cell repertoires in COVID-19. Generated by immunoSEQ multiplex PCR, the TCRdb table keeps only in-frame clones and is missing some. The sample carries about 100,000 clones, about 80% recorded once. Input material: peripheral blood. The origin of the receptors is a woman aged 70-85 years with acute or convalescent COVID-19.

This clone has just a few counts. V usage is TRBV14 and J usage is TRBJ1-6, with D possibly TRBD1 on 6 matching bases. Germline V CDR1 and CDR2: SGHDN, FVKESK. With 4 bases removed from V and 7 bases from J, the gap between germline ends came to 11 bases. The CDR3 spans 14 residues. The CDR3: CASSPQGTNSPLHF. The DNA of the CDR3 is TGTGCCAGCAGCCCCCAGGGGACGAATTCACCCCTCCACTTT.

The chain couples TRBV21-1 to TRBJ2-7; the table's D call, TRBD1, has no DNA check behind it. TRBV21-1 is shown as a pseudogene. The CDR3 is 15 residues long. CDR3 DNA: TGTGCCAGCCATAAATGGGACAACCGCGGAATCGAGCAGTACTTC. Protein product: CASHKWDNRGIEQYF.

This clone has just a few counts. The gene calls are TRBV10-3 and TRBJ1-5, with 7 positions matching TRBD1. The CDR3 has 13 amino acids. Germline V gene lookup returns CDR1 ENHRY and CDR2 SYGVKD. Trimming took 6 bases from V and 3 from J; bases not matched to a gene: 2. CDR3 sequence: CAIRQGDNQPQHF. The CDR3 DNA follows: TGTGCCATCAGGCAGGGGGACAATCAGCCCCAGCATTTT.

The gene calls are TRBV6-1 and TRBJ1-1; tentatively, D is TRBD1 (5 bases). The germline V gene encodes CDR1 MNHNS and CDR2 SASEGT. V dropped 2 bases and J dropped 0 bases, with 16 bases sitting between them. The CDR3 has 17 amino acids. CDR3 sequence reads: CASSEYPPGQLNTEAFF. The CDR3 coding sequence is TGTGCCAGCAGTGAATACCCGCCAGGACAACTGAACACTGAAGCTTTCTTT.

The chain uses TRBV29-1 and TRBJ2-6, with no clear D. Looked up from germline, CDR1 is SQVTM and CDR2 is ANQGSEA. This CDR3 contains 13 residues. V was shortened by 3 bases and J by 0 bases, with 3 bases between the two germline ends. The CDR3 sequence: CSVEASGANVLTF. CDR3 bases: TGCAGCGTTGAGGCCTCTGGGGCCAACGTCCTGACTTTC.

This clone was seen just once. This sequence joins TRBV30 and TRBJ1-4; 9 nucleotides agree with TRBD1. V lost 2 bases and J lost 8; bases outside the gene matches: 3. CDR1 and CDR2 from the germline V gene are GTSNPN and SVGIG (reference sequence). The length of the CDR3 is 13 residues. In DNA form, the CDR3 reads TGTGCCTGGAGTATCGGGACAGGGGAAAAACTGTTTTTT. It is translated as CAWSIGTGEKLFF.

The rearrangement joins TRBV7-8 to TRBJ1-1, with D possibly matching TRBD1 (5 bases). With 6 bases removed from V and 0 bases from J, the gap between germline ends came to 23 bases. This CDR3 has 18 residues. The germline gives CDR1 SGHVS, CDR2 FQNEAQ. The CDR3 loop is CASSLTHIPQAMNTEAFF. As DNA, the CDR3 is TGTGCCAGCAGTCTTACACACATCCCACAGGCCATGAACACTGAAGCTTTCTTT.

The V gene is TRBV12-3 or TRBV12-4, the J gene TRBJ2-2; D perhaps matches TRBD2 (5 bases). CDR3 length: 13 residues. V gave up 6 bases and J gave up 6 bases, with 11 bases separating them. DNA for the CDR3: TGTGCCAGCAGCTTCGGGATTGCCGGGGAGCTGTTTTTT. It codes for CASSFGIAGELFF.

The chain links TRBV7-2 to TRBJ1-3; TRBD1 is a possible D gene (6 bases). V lost 5 bases, J lost 3 bases, and 23 bases lay in between. The CDR3 loop spans 18 amino acids. Germline values: CDR1 SGHTA, CDR2 FQGNSA. Written as DNA, the CDR3 is TGTGCCAGCAGCCCCCCCCCAAATTCAGGGGACGATGGAAACACCATATATTTT. Its protein is CASSPPPNSGDDGNTIYF.

The rearrangement uses TRBV7-7 and TRBJ2-5; tentative D call: TRBD2 (5 bases). The length of the CDR3 is 16 residues. V gave up 1 base and J gave up 5 bases, with 17 bases separating them. Germline V CDR1 and CDR2: SSHAT, FNYEAQ (reference sequence). The CDR3 coding sequence is TGTGCCAGCAGCTTAGATGGAGGTCCGTCTACGGAGACCCAGTACTTC. The encoded protein is CASSLDGGPSTETQYF.

This clone was found a few times. The chain employs TRBV5-8 and TRBJ1-2; tentatively, D is TRBD1 (6 bases). The CDR3 runs 14 residues. Germline V CDR1 and CDR2: SGHTS, YDEGEE. V was trimmed by 4 bases and J by 4 bases, leaving 14 bases between them. CDR3 in amino acids: CASSPKTGSYGYTF. In DNA form, the CDR3 reads TGTGCCAGCAGCCCTAAGACAGGTTCCTATGGCTACACCTTC.

The CDR3 sequence: CAWSDFRGQGYTF. In DNA form, the CDR3 reads TGTGCCTGGAGCGACTTCAGGGGTCAGGGCTACACCTTC. The chain couples TRBV30 to TRBJ1-2, with a tentative D call TRBD1 (6 bases). Germline V gives CDR1 GTSNPN, CDR2 SVGIG (reference sequence). V was trimmed by 3 bases and J by 8 bases, leaving 16 bases between them. This CDR3 contains 13 residues. The variable domain in full, completed from reference TRBV30 and TRBJ1-2, reads SQTIHQWPATLVQPVGSPLSLECTVEGTSNPNLYWYRQAAGRGLQLLFYSVGIGQISSEVPQNLSASRPQDRQFILSSKKLLLSDSGFYLCAWSDFRGQGYTFGSGTRLTVV.

This clone was recorded a few times. The chain carries TRBV19 and TRBJ1-2, with 10 nucleotides matching TRBD1. The CDR3 spans 13 residues. V shed 6 bases and J 7 bases; nucleotides not matched to a gene: 5. Germline V gene sequence: CDR1 LNHDA, CDR2 SQIVND (reference sequence). CDR3 sequence: CASRTGGAGGYTF. For the CDR3, the DNA is TGTGCCAGTAGGACAGGGGGCGCAGGTGGCTACACCTTC.